This TCR beta chain was observed in a study of blood T cell repertoires in COVID-19. Background on the study: Samples came from the United States, Italy and Spain, spanning acute and convalescent COVID-19. From T cells, B-cell-depleted T cells, or PBMCs came the material, which was cDNA or gDNA.

TCRdb keeps only in-frame clones here, not all; method: immunoSEQ multiplex PCR. Here the sample spans fewer than 65,000 clones, 70% to 90% being singletons. There are 12 residues in the CDR3. With V trimmed by 3 bases and J by 11 bases, 5 bases remained unmatched. Sequencing was done on a sample of peripheral blood. The chain combines TRBV12-3 or TRBV12-4 with TRBJ2-3; 7 bases are a match to TRBD2. The TCR sequence derives from a woman older than 75 with acute or convalescent COVID-19. The CDR3, as DNA: TGTGCCAGCAGTTTCTGGGGGGGGATGCAGTATTTT. Protein sequence: CASSFWGGMQYF.